Listed below are T cell receptor beta chains from one sample, sequenced in a study of cytomegalovirus exposure and HLA in healthy donors. TCRdb's copy holds only in-frame clones and misses some; the assay was immunoSEQ multiplex PCR. Altogether fewer than 200,000 clones are present, roughly 86% being singletons, with the ten largest covering roughly 3.6%. Sequences were obtained from PBMCs. The source of these receptors is a man aged 40-50 years in good health and CMV-seropositive. CDR3s include the opening cysteine and the closing phenylalanine or tryptophan. A D gene is named only where the DNA matches it firmly. Expanded clones are given a class, and other clones once, few, many or no size at all.

CDR3: CASSHGGGGGTDTQYF; DNA: TGTGCCAGTAGTCACGGGGGGGGCGGGGGCACAGATACGCAGTATTTT; size: NA; D: TRBD2; V: TRBV19; J: TRBJ2-3
CDR3: CASSLSVDGYTF; DNA: TGTGCCAGCAGCCTATCGGTAGATGGCTACACCTTC; size: NA; D: NA; V: TRBV7-9; J: TRBJ1-2
CDR3: CASSLAASGGTLGGTDTQYF; DNA: TGTGCCAGCAGCTTAGCGGCTAGCGGAGGGACTTTAGGGGGCACAGATACGCAGTATTTT; size: NA; D: TRBD2; V: TRBV7-2; J: TRBJ2-3
CDR3: CATGTGYAGELFF; DNA: TGTGCCACTGGGACTGGCTATGCCGGGGAGCTGTTTTTT; size: NA; D: NA; V: TRBV10-3; J: TRBJ2-2
CDR3: CASSLAFGTINTGELFF; DNA: TGCGCCAGCAGCTTGGCCTTCGGGACAATCAACACCGGGGAGCTGTTTTTT; size: NA; D: NA; V: TRBV5-1; J: TRBJ2-2
CDR3: CASSMPAGSTDTQYF; DNA: TGTGCCAGTAGTATGCCCGCGGGTAGCACAGATACGCAGTATTTT; size: NA; D: NA; V: TRBV19; J: TRBJ2-3
CDR3: CASSGGRNPGQGPYEQYF; DNA: TGTGCCAGCAGTGGAGGGCGAAACCCGGGACAGGGACCCTACGAGCAGTACTTC; size: NA; D: TRBD1; V: TRBV2; J: TRBJ2-7
CDR3: CASSDRGANEKLFF; DNA: TGTGCCAGCAGTGACAGGGGGGCAAATGAAAAACTGTTTTTT; size: NA; D: TRBD1; V: TRBV6-1; J: TRBJ1-4
CDR3: CASSSRLASDTQYF; DNA: TGTGCCAGCAGCTCGAGGCTAGCCTCAGATACGCAGTATTTT; size: NA; D: NA; V: TRBV5-4; J: TRBJ2-3
CDR3: CASSLTSGRGETQYF; DNA: TGTGCCAGCAGCCTTACTAGCGGGAGGGGTGAGACCCAGTACTTC; size: NA; D: TRBD2; V: TRBV7-6; J: TRBJ2-5
CDR3: CASSMSGGLVQETQYF; DNA: TGCGCCAGCAGCATGTCCGGGGGATTGGTTCAAGAGACCCAGTACTTC; size: NA; D: NA; V: TRBV5-1; J: TRBJ2-5
CDR3: CASSVSSGSYEQYF; DNA: TGTGCCAGCAGCGTGTCTAGCGGTTCCTACGAGCAGTACTTC; size: NA; D: TRBD2; V: TRBV9; J: TRBJ2-7
CDR3: CASSLGQGATEQYF; DNA: TGTGCCAGCAGCTTAGGACAGGGGGCTACCGAGCAGTACTTC; size: NA; D: TRBD1; V: TRBV7-8; J: TRBJ2-7
CDR3: CACKGGTGVSYEQYF; DNA: TGTGCCTGTAAAGGAGGGACAGGGGTCTCCTACGAGCAGTACTTC; size: NA; D: TRBD1; V: TRBV30; J: TRBJ2-7
CDR3: CASSFGTANSGNTIYF; DNA: TGTGCCAGCAGCTTCGGGACAGCTAACTCTGGAAACACCATATATTTT; size: NA; D: TRBD1; V: TRBV11-3; J: TRBJ1-3
CDR3: CASSLRVEREAFF; DNA: TGTGCCAGCAGTTTGAGGGTGGAGCGTGAAGCTTTCTTT; size: once; D: NA; V: TRBV6-5; J: TRBJ1-1
CDR3: CASSLIYSNQPQHF; DNA: TGTGCCAGCAGTTTGATCTATAGCAATCAGCCCCAGCATTTT; size: NA; D: NA; V: TRBV28; J: TRBJ1-5
CDR3: CASSLGSSSYEQYF; DNA: TGTGCCAGCAGCTTAGGTAGTAGCTCCTACGAGCAGTACTTC; size: NA; D: NA; V: TRBV7-9; J: TRBJ2-7
CDR3: CASNPGLGGNYGYTF; DNA: TGTGCCAGCAACCCGGGCCTGGGGGGGAACTATGGCTACACCTTC; size: NA; D: NA; V: TRBV7-9; J: TRBJ1-2
CDR3: CAFAGTADIQYF; DNA: TGTGCCTTCGCCGGGACAGCGGACATTCAGTACTTC; size: NA; D: TRBD1; V: TRBV30; J: TRBJ2-4
CDR3: CASSAGNSYEQYF; DNA: TGTGCCAGCAGTGCCGGGAACTCCTACGAGCAGTACTTC; size: few; D: NA; V: TRBV2; J: TRBJ2-7
CDR3: CASSSREGVSYNEQFF; DNA: TGTGCCAGCAGCAGCCGGGAGGGCGTTAGCTACAATGAGCAGTTCTTC; size: NA; D: TRBD2; V: TRBV7-9; J: TRBJ2-1
CDR3: CASRSGTGNLYEQYF; DNA: TGTGCCAGCAGGTCCGGGACAGGGAATCTGTACGAGCAGTACTTC; size: once; D: TRBD1; V: TRBV6-1; J: TRBJ2-7
CDR3: CASSVAGTRYFYEQYF; DNA: TGTGCCAGTAGTGTTGCCGGGACTAGATACTTCTACGAGCAGTACTTC; size: NA; D: TRBD2; V: TRBV19; J: TRBJ2-7
CDR3: CASSLGPQETQYF; DNA: TGTGCCAGCAGCTTAGGGCCTCAAGAGACCCAGTACTTC; size: NA; D: NA; V: TRBV7-3; J: TRBJ2-5
CDR3: CASSSYQQGGEQYF; DNA: TGTGCCAGCAGCTCTTATCAACAGGGTGGAGAGCAGTACTTC; size: NA; D: NA; V: TRBV7-2; J: TRBJ2-5
CDR3: CASSIPGTGIPGYTF; DNA: TGTGCCAGCAGTATTCCCGGGACAGGGATCCCTGGCTACACCTTC; size: NA; D: TRBD1; V: TRBV28; J: TRBJ1-2